This TCR beta chain was profiled in a study of Ad26.COV2.S vaccination and SARS-CoV-2 variants. Generated by immunoSEQ multiplex PCR, the TCRdb table keeps only in-frame clones and is missing some. The profile covers 320,000 or so clones, with roughly nine tenths appearing a single time and 4.5% to 7% taken by the ten largest. Specified treatment: roughly 18 received Ad26.COV2.S at low or high dose, single or two shots; a few received placebo; per-sample allocation not given. The study sampled participants on day 63 after the first vaccine or placebo injection. Trimming stripped 4 bases from V and 4 bases from J, with 11 bases between. Germline CDR1 reads SGHDN; CDR2 reads FVKESK. CDR3 length: 14 amino acids.

This chain connects TRBV14 to TRBJ2-1; TRBD2 is a possible D gene (6 bases). This TCR derives from a person aged 18-65 years who received the Ad26.COV2.S COVID-19 vaccine or a placebo. Sequences were derived from peripheral blood, sampled in a trial of Ad26.COV2.S vaccine versus placebo. The CDR3 DNA follows: TGTGCCAGCAGCCTCCGGGACTTTTACAATGAGCAGTTCTTC. Encoded protein: CASSLRDFYNEQFF.